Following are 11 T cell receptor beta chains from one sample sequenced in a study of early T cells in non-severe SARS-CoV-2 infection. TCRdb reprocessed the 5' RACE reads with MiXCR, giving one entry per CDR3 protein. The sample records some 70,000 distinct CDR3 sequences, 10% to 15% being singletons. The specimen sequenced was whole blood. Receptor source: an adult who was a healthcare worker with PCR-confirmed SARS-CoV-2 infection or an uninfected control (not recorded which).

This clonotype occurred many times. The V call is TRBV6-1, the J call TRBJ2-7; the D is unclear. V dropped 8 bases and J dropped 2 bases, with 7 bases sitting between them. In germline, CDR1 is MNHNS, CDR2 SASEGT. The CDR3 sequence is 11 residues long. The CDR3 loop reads CASSSAYEQYF. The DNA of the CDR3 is TGTGCCAGCTCCTCGGCCTACGAGCAGTACTTC.

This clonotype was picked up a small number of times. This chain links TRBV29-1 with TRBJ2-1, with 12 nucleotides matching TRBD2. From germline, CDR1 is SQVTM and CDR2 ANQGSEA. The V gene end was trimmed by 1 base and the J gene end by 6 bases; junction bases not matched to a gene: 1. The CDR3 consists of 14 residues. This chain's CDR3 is CSVEGTSGANEQFF. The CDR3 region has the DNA TGCAGCGTTGAAGGGACTAGCGGGGCCAATGAGCAGTTCTTC.

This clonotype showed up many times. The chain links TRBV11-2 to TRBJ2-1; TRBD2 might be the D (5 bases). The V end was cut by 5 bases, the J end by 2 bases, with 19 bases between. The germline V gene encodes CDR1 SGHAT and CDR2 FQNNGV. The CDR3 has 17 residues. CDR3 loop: CASSAQASAGPYNEQFF. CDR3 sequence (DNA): TGTGCCAGCAGCGCGCAAGCCTCGGCGGGTCCCTACAATGAGCAGTTCTTC. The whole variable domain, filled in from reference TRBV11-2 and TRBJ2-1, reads EAGVAQSPRYKIIEKRQSVAFWCNPISGHATLYWYQQILGQGPKLLIQFQNNGVVDDSQLPKDRFSAERLKGVDSTLKIQPAKLEDSAVYLCASSAQASAGPYNEQFFGPGTRLTVL.

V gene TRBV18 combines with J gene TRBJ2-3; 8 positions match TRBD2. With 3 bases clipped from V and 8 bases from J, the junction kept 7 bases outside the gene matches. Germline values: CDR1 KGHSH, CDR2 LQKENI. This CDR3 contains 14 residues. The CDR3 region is CASSPAGGPVTQYF. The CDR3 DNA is TGTGCCAGCTCACCGGCGGGAGGCCCGGTTACGCAGTATTTT.

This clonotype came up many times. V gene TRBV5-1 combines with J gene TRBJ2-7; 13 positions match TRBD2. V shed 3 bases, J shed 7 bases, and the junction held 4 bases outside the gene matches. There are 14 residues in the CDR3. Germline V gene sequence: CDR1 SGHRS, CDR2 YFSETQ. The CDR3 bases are TGCGCCAGCAGCTCCATGACTAGCGGGAGGGAGCAGTACTTC. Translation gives CASSSMTSGREQYF.

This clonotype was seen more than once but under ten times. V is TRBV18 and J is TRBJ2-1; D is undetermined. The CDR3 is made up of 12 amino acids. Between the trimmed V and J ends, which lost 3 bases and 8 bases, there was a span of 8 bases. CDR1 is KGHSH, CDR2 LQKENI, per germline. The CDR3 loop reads CASSPSSDEQFF. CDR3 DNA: TGTGCCAGCTCACCCTCCTCAGATGAGCAGTTCTTC. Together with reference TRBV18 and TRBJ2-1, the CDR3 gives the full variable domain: NAGVMQNPRHLVRRRGQEARLRCSPMKGHSHVYWYRQLPEEGLKFMVYLQKENIIDESGMPKERFSAEFPKEGPSILRIQQVVRGDSAAYFCASSPSSDEQFFGPGTRLTVL.

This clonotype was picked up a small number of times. This chain's CDR3 is CSAPGTSGSSYNEQFF. In DNA, the CDR3 is TGCAGTGCCCCAGGGACTAGCGGGAGCTCCTACAATGAGCAGTTCTTC. The chain joins TRBV20-1 to TRBJ2-1; 14 positions match TRBD2. The length of the CDR3 is 16 residues. V was pared by 6 bases and J by 0 bases, with 4 bases of the junction left unmatched. CDR1 is DFQATT, CDR2 SNEGSKA, per germline (reference sequence).

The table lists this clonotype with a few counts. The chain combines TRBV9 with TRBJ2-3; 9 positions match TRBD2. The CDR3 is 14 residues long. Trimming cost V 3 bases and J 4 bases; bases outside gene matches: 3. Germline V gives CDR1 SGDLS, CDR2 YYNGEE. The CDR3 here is CASSGSGSPDTQYF. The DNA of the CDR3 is TGTGCCAGCAGCGGTAGCGGGAGCCCAGATACGCAGTATTTT. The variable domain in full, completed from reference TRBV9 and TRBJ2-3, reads DSGVTQTPKHLITATGQRVTLRCSPRSGDLSVYWYQQSLDQGLQFLIQYYNGEERAKGNILERFSAQQFPDLHSELNLSSLELGDSALYFCASSGSGSPDTQYFGPGTRLTVL.

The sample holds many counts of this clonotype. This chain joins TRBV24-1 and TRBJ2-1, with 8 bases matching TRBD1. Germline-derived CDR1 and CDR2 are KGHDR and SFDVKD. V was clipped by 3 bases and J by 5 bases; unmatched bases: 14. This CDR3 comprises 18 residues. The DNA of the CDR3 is TGTGCCACCAGTGATCCGACAGGGGATACACACCTGGACAATGAGCAGTTCTTC. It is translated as CATSDPTGDTHLDNEQFF.

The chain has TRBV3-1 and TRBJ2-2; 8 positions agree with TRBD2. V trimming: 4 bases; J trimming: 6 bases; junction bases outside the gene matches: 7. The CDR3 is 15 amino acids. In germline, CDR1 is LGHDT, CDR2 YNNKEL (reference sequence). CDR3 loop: CASSRGSGNAGELFF. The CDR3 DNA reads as TGTGCCAGCAGCCGGGGTAGCGGGAATGCCGGGGAGCTGTTTTTT.

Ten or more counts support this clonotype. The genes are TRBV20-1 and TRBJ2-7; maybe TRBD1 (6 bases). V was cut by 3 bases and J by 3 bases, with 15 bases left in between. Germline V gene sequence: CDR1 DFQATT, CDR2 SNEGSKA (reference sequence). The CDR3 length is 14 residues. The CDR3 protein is CSASQPGHHYEQYF. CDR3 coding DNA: TGCAGTGCTAGCCAACCGGGACACCACTACGAGCAGTACTTC.